Described below is a single T cell receptor beta chain sequence and its context. The sample comes from a study of blood T cell repertoires in COVID-19. Study overall: T cells, B-cell-depleted T cells, or PBMCs supplied cDNA or gDNA.

TCRdb's table, derived via immunoSEQ multiplex PCR, lists solely in-frame clones and lacks some. The sample lists some 80,000 clones, roughly 78% seen once, with 6.5% to 8% in the top ten. Germline CDR1 and CDR2: SGHTS and YDEGEE. V lost 0 bases, J lost 2 bases, and 9 bases lay in between. The CDR3 extends over 14 amino acids. The sequencing sample was made of peripheral blood. This sequence was found in a human donor in a cohort sampled during active COVID-19. V and J are TRBV5-8 and TRBJ2-7; no clear D. The CDR3 here is CASSLELAAYEQYF. The CDR3 DNA reads TGTGCCAGCAGCTTGGAATTAGCCGCCTACGAGCAGTACTTC. Supplemented by reference TRBV5-8 and TRBJ2-7, the full variable domain reads EAGVTQSPTHLIKTRGQQATLRCSPISGHTSVYWYQQALGLGLQFLLWYDEGEERNRGNFPPRFSGRQFPNYSSELNVNALELEDSALYLCASSLELAAYEQYFGPGTRLTVT.